The 26 T cell receptor beta chains below were found in one sample sequenced in a study of T-cell reconstitution after alpha-beta-depleted transplantation in children. The authors prepared the TCRbeta library with unique molecular identifiers. TCRdb processed the PCR reads anew with MiXCR; each CDR3 protein has one entry. The profile shows 450,000 to 700,000 distinct CDR3 sequences, 25% to 30% of them singletons. The specimen comprised PBMCs, sampled before TCRalphabeta/CD19-depleted stem cell transplant. These receptors were collected from a boy younger than two with Wiskott-Aldrich syndrome, due to receive a stem cell transplant.

The chain couples TRBV7-6 to TRBJ2-3, with a weak D call TRBD2 (6 bases). Germline CDR1 SGHVS, CDR2 FNYEAQ. The CDR3 extends over 15 amino acids. The V end was cut by 4 bases, the J end by 6 bases, with 17 bases between. CDR3 nucleotides: TGTGCCAGCAGCTCGATACTCAGCGGGTTGGATACGCAGTATTTT. It translates to CASSSILSGLDTQYF.

This clonotype appeared a few times. V gene TRBV24-1 combines with J gene TRBJ2-5; 9 nucleotides align to TRBD1. V trimming: 5 bases; J trimming: 5 bases; junction bases outside the gene matches: 2. Germline V CDR1 and CDR2: KGHDR, SFDVKD. The CDR3 is made up of 13 amino acids. The CDR3 spells CATSGTGGETQYF. CDR3 DNA sequence: TGTGCCACCAGTGGAACAGGGGGCGAGACCCAGTACTTC.

This clonotype was detected a few times. The chain uses TRBV20-1 and TRBJ2-1; D is undetermined. CDR1 and CDR2 from the germline V gene are DFQATT and SNEGSKA (reference sequence). The ends were cut back, 5 bases at V and 4 bases at J, with 15 bases in the middle. The CDR3 contains 14 residues. The CDR3 nucleotides are TGCAGTGCTCGAGGTGGAACGGTTTACAATGAGCAGTTCTTC. As protein: CSARGGTVYNEQFF.

V usage is TRBV20-1 and J usage is TRBJ1-3; D remains unclear. Germline V CDR1 and CDR2: DFQATT, SNEGSKA (reference sequence). V was shortened by 4 bases and J by 0 bases, with 13 bases between the two germline ends. The CDR3 totals 15 residues. The CDR3 DNA reads as TGCAGTGCTACGCCAGCAGCCGACTCTGGAAACACCATATATTTT. Translation gives CSATPAADSGNTIYF.

The CDR3: CASSPPGHLQETQYF. The CDR3 region has the DNA TGTGCCAGCAGCCCCCCGGGACACCTGCAAGAGACCCAGTACTTC. The V and J genes are TRBV7-9 and TRBJ2-5; weak D call: TRBD1 (6 bases). Germline V CDR1 and CDR2: SEHNR, FQNEAQ (reference sequence). The CDR3 contains 15 residues. The V and J ends lost 5 bases and 2 bases respectively, with 15 bases between them. Full variable domain (rest looked up from reference TRBV7-9 and TRBJ2-5): DTGVSQNPRHKITKRGQNVTFRCDPISEHNRLYWYRQTLGQGPEFLTYFQNEAQLEKSRLLSDRFSAERPKGSFSTLEIQRTEQGDSAMYLCASSPPGHLQETQYFGPGTRLLVL.

The rearrangement joins TRBV20-1 to TRBJ2-3, with 13 bases fitting TRBD2. Germline CDR1 is DFQATT and CDR2 is SNEGSKA (reference sequence). The CDR3 is made up of 14 amino acids. Germline trimming cut 5 bases from V and 5 bases from J; bases unmatched to any gene: 4. The CDR3 bases are TGCAGTGCTTGGACTAGCGGGAGAAGAGATACGCAGTATTTT. Amino acids: CSAWTSGRRDTQYF.

Only a few counts were recorded for this clonotype. The chain is built from TRBV5-1 and TRBJ1-1, with TRBD1 identical over 7 bases. Germline trimming cut 7 bases from V and 4 bases from J; bases unmatched to any gene: 4. Germline V gene data show CDR1 as SGHRS and CDR2 as YFSETQ. CDR3 length: 12 amino acids. The CDR3 DNA sequence: TGCGCCAGCCGACAGGGTCGCACTGAAGCTTTCTTT. Its protein is CASRQGRTEAFF.

J is TRBJ2-2 and V is TRBV7-2; 11 bases fit TRBD2. The CDR3 has 14 amino acids. V dropped 6 bases and J dropped 6; count of bases not matched to a gene: 3. Per the germline V gene, CDR1 is SGHTA and CDR2 is FQGNSA. CDR3 loop: CASRPGLAAGELFF. DNA for the CDR3: TGTGCCAGCAGGCCGGGACTAGCGGCCGGGGAGCTGTTTTTT.

This clonotype appeared a few times. The gene calls are TRBV5-5 and TRBJ1-2; possible D gene TRBD1, 5 bases. Germline lookup yields CDR1 SGHKS and CDR2 YYEKEE (reference sequence). Between the trimmed V and J ends, which lost 5 bases and 1 base, there was a span of 18 bases. The CDR3 is made up of 16 amino acids. CDR3 in DNA: TGTGCCAGCAGGGAGGAGACAGTACAAATTAACTATGGCTACACCTTC. Residues: CASREETVQINYGYTF.

J is TRBJ1-2 and V is TRBV10-3; D uncertain. V shed 1 base and J shed 6 bases, with 24 bases lying between them. Germline assignment: CDR1 ENHRY and CDR2 SYGVKD. The CDR3 extends over 18 amino acids. The CDR3 loop is CAISEFPMYTKRINGYTF. DNA for the CDR3: TGTGCCATCAGTGAGTTCCCCATGTATACGAAACGAATTAATGGCTACACCTTC.

The V and J genes are TRBV9 and TRBJ2-1; 9 nucleotides line up with TRBD2. The CDR3 is 18 amino acids. The germline V gene has CDR1 SGDLS and CDR2 YYNGEE. Losses at the gene ends were 3 bases for V and 0 bases for J; bases not matched to a gene: 10. CDR3 nucleotide sequence: TGTGCCAGCAGCGCCGGGGGTAGCGGGGGACCCTCCTACAATGAGCAGTTCTTC. Its translation is CASSAGGSGGPSYNEQFF.

The rearrangement uses TRBV4-2 and TRBJ1-4, with TRBD1 matching 7 bases. Germline CDR1 LGHNA, CDR2 YNFKEQ. J was trimmed by 1 base and V by 1 base; bases with no gene match: 3. The CDR3 loop spans 16 amino acids. CDR3 nucleotides: TGTGCCAGCAGCCAAGCCCAGGGGGGAACTAATGAAAAACTGTTTTTT. Translating gives CASSQAQGGTNEKLFF.

CDR3: CASRVELATDTQYF. CDR3 DNA sequence: TGCGCCAGCAGGGTTGAACTCGCCACAGATACGCAGTATTTT. This chain links TRBV5-1 with TRBJ2-3; D is ambiguous. Germline V gene sequence: CDR1 SGHRS, CDR2 YFSETQ. The CDR3 consists of 14 residues. With 5 bases removed from V and 2 bases from J, the gap between germline ends came to 12 bases.

This clonotype occurred a few times. The chain combines TRBV5-4 with TRBJ2-1, with D perhaps TRBD1 or TRBD2 (5 bases each). The CDR3 is 15 residues long. The germline gives CDR1 SGHNT, CDR2 YYREEE (reference sequence). Trimming cost V 2 bases and J 2 bases, with 11 bases left between them. In DNA form, the CDR3 reads TGTGCCAGCAGCTTTGAGGGGAGAGCCTACAATGAGCAGTTCTTC. Residues: CASSFEGRAYNEQFF. The whole variable domain, filled in from reference TRBV5-4 and TRBJ2-1, reads ETGVTQSPTHLIKTRGQQVTLRCSSQSGHNTVSWYQQALGQGPQFIFQYYREEENGRGNFPPRFSGLQFPNYSSELNVNALELDDSALYLCASSFEGRAYNEQFFGPGTRLTVL.

This clonotype turned up a few times. The chain uses TRBV30 and TRBJ2-1, with 9 bases identical to TRBD2. The germline V gene has CDR1 GTSNPN and CDR2 SVGIG (reference sequence). The CDR3 length is 17 residues. Trimming cost V 8 bases and J 0 bases; bases outside gene matches: 14. The CDR3 DNA is TGTGCCCTAAGCGGCGGGAGGGCCTCGAGCTCCTACAATGAGCAGTTCTTC. Protein product: CALSGGRASSSYNEQFF.

The chain combines TRBV12-3 or TRBV12-4 with TRBJ2-7, with TRBD1 matching 8 bases. J gave up 6 bases and V 5 bases, and 12 bases lay outside the gene matches. The CDR3 loop spans 15 amino acids. Written as DNA, the CDR3 is TGTGCCAGCAGTCTCTGGACAGGGACGTCTTTCGAGCAGTACTTC. It yields the protein CASSLWTGTSFEQYF.

This clonotype was observed a few times. The CDR3 sequence is CSARQGTPDTQYF. In DNA form, the CDR3 reads TGCAGTGCCAGACAGGGAACCCCAGATACGCAGTATTTT. V is TRBV20-1 and J is TRBJ2-3, with 7 bases aligning to TRBD1. Germline CDR1 DFQATT, CDR2 SNEGSKA (reference sequence). Trimming removed 6 bases from V and 4 bases from J; junction bases left unmatched: 7. The CDR3 has 13 amino acids.

The chain joins TRBV4-1 to TRBJ2-7; no reliable D call. The ends were cut back, 4 bases at V and 2 bases at J, with 12 bases in the middle. Germline CDR1 MGHRA, CDR2 YSYEKL. The CDR3 covers 14 residues. The CDR3 region has the DNA TGCGCCAGCAGCCTCGAGGATACAACCTACGAGCAGTACTTC. This sequence encodes CASSLEDTTYEQYF.

The chain couples TRBV5-1 to TRBJ2-2; D is possibly TRBD1 (6 bases). The V end was cut by 0 bases, the J end by 1 base, with 10 bases between. Germline V gene data show CDR1 as SGHRS and CDR2 as YFSETQ. The CDR3 contains 16 residues. In DNA, the CDR3 is TGCGCCAGCAGCTTGGTGGTCAGGGGGAACACCGGGGAGCTGTTTTTT. Translation gives CASSLVVRGNTGELFF.

The chain employs TRBV28 and TRBJ2-5; TRBD2 matches at 9 bases. The V gene end was trimmed by 3 bases and the J gene end by 5 bases; junction bases not matched to a gene: 7. The length of the CDR3 is 15 residues. Germline lookup yields CDR1 MDHEN and CDR2 SYDVKM. Here the CDR3 DNA reads TGTGCCAGCAGTTTCGGGAGGACTAGCGAGGAGACCCAGTACTTC. Translated: CASSFGRTSEETQYF.

The CDR3 sequence is CASSFRGDQFF. CDR3 bases: TGTGCCAGCAGCTTCCGTGGAGATCAGTTCTTC. This chain joins TRBV7-8 and TRBJ2-1; D is ambiguous. CDR1 and CDR2 (germline): SGHVS, FQNEAQ. The CDR3 sequence is 11 residues long. With 3 bases removed from V and 13 bases from J, the gap between germline ends came to 10 bases.

J is TRBJ2-5 and V is TRBV28, with a weak D call TRBD1 (6 bases). The V end lost 6 bases, the J end lost 5 bases, and 13 bases lay between the germline ends. Germline CDR1 and CDR2: MDHEN and SYDVKM. The CDR3 is made up of 13 amino acids. The CDR3, as DNA: TGTGCCAGCAGAAACAGGGTATTGGAGACCCAGTACTTC. It codes for CASRNRVLETQYF.

This chain links TRBV7-8 with TRBJ2-3, with a weak D call TRBD2 (5 bases). V was cut by 5 bases and J by 9 bases, with 30 bases left in between. The germline CDR1 and CDR2 sequences are SGHVS and FQNEAQ. This CDR3 has 18 amino acids. The CDR3 loop is CASSNNNLAEAYRGTQYF. DNA of the CDR3: TGTGCCAGCAGCAACAACAATTTGGCGGAGGCCTATAGAGGAACGCAGTATTTT.

This clonotype appeared once. This chain links TRBV12-3 or TRBV12-4 with TRBJ2-3; D remains unclear. The CDR3 has 11 amino acids. V gave up 6 bases and J gave up 5 bases, with 6 bases separating them. DNA for the CDR3: TGTGCCAGCAGGGCAAGAGATACGCAGTATTTT. It encodes CASRARDTQYF.

The rearrangement joins TRBV20-1 to TRBJ1-5; 11 bases align to TRBD1. This CDR3 spans 15 amino acids. The V segment lost 4 bases and the J segment 6 bases; nucleotides outside the gene matches: 8. CDR1 is DFQATT, CDR2 SNEGSKA, per germline (reference sequence). In nucleotides, the CDR3 is TGCAGTGCTATCCCGGGACAGGGGGTTACTCAGCCCCAGCATTTT. It yields the protein CSAIPGQGVTQPQHF.

The sample holds a few counts of this clonotype. V and J are TRBV5-1 and TRBJ2-7, with a tentative D call TRBD2 (6 bases). Between the trimmed V and J ends, which lost 5 bases and 4 bases, there was a span of 16 bases. The CDR3 loop spans 14 amino acids. From germline, CDR1 is SGHRS and CDR2 YFSETQ. Here the CDR3 DNA reads TGCGCCAGCAGGACCCGGGACTGGGATTACGAGCAGTACTTC. Amino acid sequence: CASRTRDWDYEQYF.